This T cell receptor beta chain came from a study of cytomegalovirus exposure and HLA in healthy donors. Regarding the study as a whole: The presence/absence work took it that sequencing depth was about the same across donors. It was shown in a later analysis that HLA-associated TCR beta chains were more clonally expanded than other, equally common chains.

The V segment lost 4 bases and the J segment 4 bases; nucleotides outside the gene matches: 11. This CDR3 is built from 15 residues. Germline CDR1 reads SGDLS; CDR2 reads YYNGEE. The study ran its PCR with 60 Vbeta and 13 Jbeta primers. The method was immunoSEQ multiplex PCR; TCRdb's version includes in-frame clones alone and lacks a portion of them. The sample lists some 120,000 clones, less than 80% occurring once. This clone appeared a single time. What it binds is not known. Sequenced: PBMCs. The rearrangement joins TRBV9 to TRBJ2-7; TRBD2 agrees at 7 bases. This TCR was recovered from a woman in her thirties in good health and CMV-seronegative. CDR3 residues: CASSPRAGTSYEQYF. The DNA of the CDR3 is TGTGCCAGCAGCCCACGAGCGGGAACGAGTTACGAGCAGTACTTC.